The 32 T cell receptor beta chains below all came from one sample that was sequenced in a study of cytomegalovirus exposure and HLA in healthy donors. Both 60 Vbeta primers and 13 Jbeta primers went into the PCR. Clones were sequenced by immunoSEQ multiplex PCR, and TCRdb holds only the in-frame ones, with some missing. The sample holds fewer than 130,000 clones. Sequenced sample: PBMCs. The receptors shown here come from a man aged 50 or older in good health and CMV-seronegative.

This chain links TRBV5-8 with TRBJ1-6; TRBD1 agrees at 7 bases. CDR1 and CDR2 from the germline V gene are SGHTS and YDEGEE. This CDR3 is 15 amino acids long. V was clipped by 7 bases and J by 6 bases; unmatched bases: 10. CDR3: CASPWGTAANSPLHF. CDR3 sequence (DNA): TGTGCCAGCCCCTGGGGGACAGCGGCTAATTCACCCCTCCACTTT.

This chain uses TRBV6-5 with TRBJ1-2; TRBD1 matches 9 bases. This CDR3 has 15 residues. Germline V lookup: CDR1 MNHEY, CDR2 SVGAGI. V was clipped by 2 bases and J by 3 bases; unmatched bases: 4. The CDR3 here is CASSYDRGNYYGYTF. The DNA for the CDR3 is TGTGCCAGCAGTTACGACAGGGGGAATTACTATGGCTACACCTTC.

The chain is built from TRBV6-5 and TRBJ2-7; a possible D gene is TRBD2 (7 bases). There are 13 residues in the CDR3. Germline CDR1 is MNHEY and CDR2 is SVGAGI. Trimming took 5 bases from V and 7 from J, leaving 15 bases between them. CDR3 amino acids: CASSQGGGREQYF. CDR3 in DNA: TGTGCCAGCAGTCAGGGAGGGGGAAGAGAGCAGTACTTC.

The rearrangement joins TRBV5-1 to TRBJ2-3; TRBD1 agrees at 8 bases. CDR1 and CDR2 (germline): SGHRS, YFSETQ. Trimming at V came to 0 bases and at J to 5 bases, leaving 8 bases not matched to a gene. There are 16 residues in the CDR3. As DNA, the CDR3 is TGCGCCAGCAGCTTGGTTTGGCAGGGGGCTGGAGATACGCAGTATTTT. It translates to CASSLVWQGAGDTQYF.

This chain uses TRBV6-6 with TRBJ1-1; D not certain. Germline loops: CDR1 MNHNY, CDR2 SVGAGI (reference sequence). CDR3 size: 12 residues. Trimming left V 8 bases short and J 1 base short, with 8 bases between. The CDR3 loop reads CASSPGNTEAFF. DNA of the CDR3: TGTGCCAGCTCTCCAGGGAACACTGAAGCTTTCTTT.

The genes are TRBV5-1 and TRBJ1-1, with no clear D. The germline V gene encodes CDR1 SGHRS and CDR2 YFSETQ. The CDR3 sequence is 14 residues long. V lost 1 base and J 2 bases, leaving 9 bases between the germline ends. The CDR3 region is CASSLLGGNTEAFF. CDR3 coding DNA: TGCGCCAGCAGCTTGCTGGGAGGAAACACTGAAGCTTTCTTT.

The V gene is TRBV10-3, the J gene TRBJ2-7; 10 bases are a match to TRBD1. The ends lost 6 bases at V and 2 bases at J; junction bases unmatched: 7. The germline gives CDR1 ENHRY, CDR2 SYGVKD. The length of the CDR3 is 15 residues. The CDR3 loop reads CAIREPGQGAYEQYF. In nucleotides, the CDR3 is TGTGCCATCAGGGAGCCCGGACAGGGGGCCTACGAGCAGTACTTC.

V is TRBV4-2 and J is TRBJ2-1, with D uncertain. CDR1 and CDR2 (germline): LGHNA, YNFKEQ. V dropped 1 base and J dropped 0 bases, with 10 bases sitting between them. The CDR3 has 16 amino acids. CDR3 in DNA: TGTGCCAGCAGCCAAGTCGGCGGTAGCTCCTACAATGAGCAGTTCTTC. This codes for CASSQVGGSSYNEQFF.

The J gene is TRBJ1-5, the V gene TRBV10-3; D remains ambiguous. Germline V gives CDR1 ENHRY, CDR2 SYGVKD. The CDR3 has 14 amino acids. V was trimmed by 7 bases and J by 4 bases, leaving 14 bases between them. In DNA form, the CDR3 reads TGTGCCATCACACCCAGAACACCTAATCAGCCCCAGCATTTT. Translation gives CAITPRTPNQPQHF.

The chain combines TRBV14 with TRBJ2-1, with 12 bases matching TRBD2. With V trimmed by 0 bases and J by 6 bases, 9 bases remained unmatched. The CDR3 contains 18 residues. Germline V gene lookup returns CDR1 SGHDN and CDR2 FVKESK. The CDR3 bases are TGTGCCAGCAGCCAAGATCGACTAGCGGGAGCAGGCCTCAATGAGCAGTTCTTC. Translating it yields CASSQDRLAGAGLNEQFF.

The chain carries TRBV10-3 and TRBJ2-7; 10 nucleotides line up with TRBD2. Trimming removed 9 bases from V and 3 bases from J; junction bases left unmatched: 2. The CDR3 runs 12 residues. Germline V CDR1 and CDR2: ENHRY, SYGVKD. CDR3 in amino acids: CAISGGIYEQYF. The DNA for the CDR3 is TGTGCCATTAGCGGGGGGATCTACGAGCAGTACTTC.

This chain joins TRBV27 and TRBJ1-5; D ambiguous. This CDR3 has 14 residues. CDR1 and CDR2 (germline): MNHEY, SMNVEV (reference sequence). Trimming took 1 base from V and 10 from J, leaving 14 bases between them. For the CDR3, the DNA is TGTGCCAGCAGTTTATTAGCCCCGAATTCCCCCCAGCATTTT. It yields the protein CASSLLAPNSPQHF.

The chain is built from TRBV9 and TRBJ1-3; 7 nucleotides align to TRBD1. CDR3 length equals 16 residues. V was clipped by 5 bases and J by 0 bases; unmatched bases: 8. Germline-derived CDR1 and CDR2 are SGDLS and YYNGEE. CDR3: CASSAQGGYSGNTIYF. The CDR3 bases are TGTGCCAGCAGTGCCCAAGGGGGCTACTCTGGAAACACCATATATTTT.

The chain joins TRBV27 to TRBJ1-1, with D hard to call. Trimming shortened V by 5 bases and J by 2 bases, and 12 bases separated the two germline ends. The CDR3 loop spans 14 amino acids. In germline, CDR1 is MNHEY, CDR2 SMNVEV (reference sequence). CDR3 in amino acids: CASSTLNLNTEAFF. For the CDR3, the DNA is TGTGCCAGCAGTACTTTGAACCTAAACACTGAAGCTTTCTTT.

The chain combines TRBV4-3 with TRBJ2-1; possible D gene TRBD1, 5 bases. Germline CDR1 and CDR2: LGHNA and YSLEER. This CDR3 is 13 amino acids long. The V end lost 1 base, the J end lost 11 bases, and 12 bases lay between the germline ends. The CDR3 DNA is TGCGCCAGCAGCCAAGTACCCAGGGATAAGCAGTTCTTC. Amino acids: CASSQVPRDKQFF.

J is TRBJ1-1 and V is TRBV29-1; 8 nucleotides align to TRBD1. Germline V lookup: CDR1 SQVTM, CDR2 ANQGSEA. The CDR3 has 16 amino acids. V shed 7 bases, J shed 4 bases, and the junction held 17 bases outside the gene matches. CDR3 in DNA: TGCAGCGGGGCGGACAGGGAATTCTTCCCGGGCACTGAAGCTTTCTTT. This encodes CSGADREFFPGTEAFF. The variable domain in full, completed from reference TRBV29-1 and TRBJ1-1, reads SAVISQKPSRDICQRGTSLTIQCQVDSQVTMMFWYRQQPGQSLTLIATANQGSEATYESGFVIDKFPISRPNLTFSTLTVSNMSPEDSSIYLCSGADREFFPGTEAFFGQGTRLTVV.

This chain connects TRBV4-1 to TRBJ1-1; weak D call: TRBD1 (5 bases). The CDR3 is 16 residues long. Per the germline V gene, CDR1 is MGHRA and CDR2 is YSYEKL. Deletions cut 0 bases from V and 4 bases from J, with 15 bases between. CDR3 protein: CASSQDFNGGVTEAFF. CDR3 nucleotide sequence: TGCGCCAGCAGCCAAGACTTTAATGGAGGGGTCACTGAAGCTTTCTTT.

The chain joins TRBV19 to TRBJ1-6; TRBD1 is a possible D gene (5 bases). V was trimmed by 4 bases and J by 9 bases, leaving 13 bases between them. Germline CDR1 is LNHDA and CDR2 is SQIVND (reference sequence). This CDR3 spans 14 amino acids. DNA for the CDR3: TGTGCCAGTAGTAGAAGGGGAAGGGGTTCACCCCTCCACTTT. Protein sequence: CASSRRGRGSPLHF.

The J gene is TRBJ2-5, the V gene TRBV6-1; 8 bases match TRBD1. The end of the DNA fits TRBJ2-7 better, so the J call may be wrong. The CDR3 totals 14 residues. CDR1 is MNHNS and CDR2 is SASEGT in the germline V gene. CDR3 residues: CASRDWTGLGEQYF. The CDR3 DNA follows: TGTGCCAGCAGGGACTGGACAGGGCTTGGCGAGCAGTACTTC.

The rearrangement links TRBV5-5 to TRBJ2-7, with D tentatively TRBD1 (5 bases). CDR1 SGHKS and CDR2 YYEKEE come from the germline V gene (reference sequence). CDR3 size: 16 residues. Deletions cut 4 bases from V and 0 bases from J, with 17 bases between. The CDR3 sequence: CASSPDTARSSYEQYF. Here the CDR3 DNA reads TGTGCCAGCAGCCCGGACACCGCCCGAAGCTCCTACGAGCAGTACTTC.

This chain links TRBV5-1 with TRBJ2-7, with a possible D match to TRBD1 (6 bases). Looked up from germline, CDR1 is SGHRS and CDR2 is YFSETQ. The CDR3 totals 15 residues. V lost 3 bases, J lost 6 bases, and 19 bases lay in between. In DNA form, the CDR3 reads TGCGCCAGCAGCTACATCGGCTCCGGGACACCCGAGCAGTACTTC. It translates to CASSYIGSGTPEQYF.

The chain combines TRBV4-3 with TRBJ2-1, with D possibly TRBD2 on 5 matching bases. There are 18 residues in the CDR3. V dropped 0 bases and J dropped 0 bases, with 15 bases sitting between them. Germline lookup yields CDR1 LGHNA and CDR2 YSLEER. CDR3 DNA sequence: TGCGCCAGCAGCCAAGACGGGGTTTCCAGGAGCTCCTACAATGAGCAGTTCTTC. This translates into CASSQDGVSRSSYNEQFF.

The gene calls are TRBV12-5 and TRBJ1-1, with TRBD1 as a possible D gene (6 bases). CDR3 length equals 13 residues. V lost 9 bases and J 3 bases, leaving 14 bases between the germline ends. The germline V gene has CDR1 LGHNT and CDR2 FRNRAP. Here the CDR3 reads CASDGTIDTEAFF. The CDR3 DNA is TGTGCTAGCGACGGGACAATAGACACTGAAGCTTTCTTT.

V usage is TRBV5-1 and J usage is TRBJ1-1; TRBD1 matches 8 bases. Per the germline V gene, CDR1 is SGHRS and CDR2 is YFSETQ. The CDR3 runs to 16 residues. The junction had 11 bases not matched to a gene; V was cut back by 4 bases and J by 3 bases. The CDR3 DNA reads TGCGCCAGCAGCATAGGGACAGGCGCACCGGACACTGAAGCTTTCTTT. It yields the protein CASSIGTGAPDTEAFF. The variable domain in full, with the rest retrieved from reference TRBV5-1 and TRBJ1-1, is KAGVTQTPRYLIKTRGQQVTLSCSPISGHRSVSWYQQTPGQGLQFLFEYFSETQRNKGNFPGRFSGRQFSNSRSEMNVSTLELGDSALYLCASSIGTGAPDTEAFFGQGTRLTVV.

V and J are TRBV18 and TRBJ2-1, with 9 nucleotides matching TRBD1. V was clipped by 5 bases and J by 4 bases; unmatched bases: 6. Germline V gene data show CDR1 as KGHSH and CDR2 as LQKENI. The CDR3 is 15 amino acids. CDR3 sequence reads: CASSTGTGMYNEQFF. In nucleotides, the CDR3 is TGTGCCAGCTCAACCGGGACAGGGATGTACAATGAGCAGTTCTTC.

The chain recombines TRBV5-4 with TRBJ1-4, with 9 bases matching TRBD1. Trimming removed 0 bases from V and 0 bases from J; junction bases left unmatched: 3. This CDR3 has 17 residues. Germline lookup yields CDR1 SGHNT and CDR2 YYREEE (reference sequence). CDR3 in amino acids: CASSLGGTGSTNEKLFF. Here the CDR3 DNA reads TGTGCCAGCAGCTTGGGCGGGACAGGGTCAACTAATGAAAAACTGTTTTTT. Supplemented by reference TRBV5-4 and TRBJ1-4, the full variable domain reads ETGVTQSPTHLIKTRGQQVTLRCSSQSGHNTVSWYQQALGQGPQFIFQYYREEENGRGNFPPRFSGLQFPNYSSELNVNALELDDSALYLCASSLGGTGSTNEKLFFGSGTQLSVL.

V usage is TRBV19 and J usage is TRBJ1-2; TRBD1 aligns across 7 bases. The ends lost 6 bases at V and 2 bases at J; junction bases unmatched: 3. The CDR3 runs to 13 residues. Germline assignment: CDR1 LNHDA and CDR2 SQIVND (reference sequence). The CDR3 spells CASRTGLNYGYTF. The CDR3 bases are TGTGCCAGTAGGACAGGGTTAAACTATGGCTACACCTTC.

The chain is built from TRBV6-1 and TRBJ2-5; D remains ambiguous. The CDR3 totals 14 residues. Germline V gives CDR1 MNHNS, CDR2 SASEGT. Trimming cost V 1 base and J 5 bases, with 11 bases left between them. Written as DNA, the CDR3 is TGTGCCAGCAGTGAAGAGCCCTCCCGGGAGACCCAGTACTTC. This encodes CASSEEPSRETQYF.

In nucleotides, the CDR3 is TGTGCCAGCAGTATTCCTCCCTTCGAGGAGACCCAGTACTTC. Its protein is CASSIPPFEETQYF. The chain joins TRBV6-5 to TRBJ2-5; no clear D. Germline V gene sequence: CDR1 MNHEY, CDR2 SVGAGI. The V end was cut by 5 bases, the J end by 5 bases, with 15 bases between. This CDR3 spans 14 amino acids.

This chain links TRBV25-1 with TRBJ1-1; 10 bases map to TRBD1. The germline CDR1 and CDR2 sequences are MGHDK and SYGVNS. This CDR3 has 13 amino acids. V lost 10 bases, J lost 1 base, and 3 bases stayed unmatched. The CDR3 here is CATRQGANTEAFF. CDR3 coding DNA: TGTGCCACTCGACAGGGGGCGAACACTGAAGCTTTCTTT.

The chain has TRBV12-5 and TRBJ1-5, with D maybe TRBD1 (5 bases). V dropped 6 bases and J dropped 6 bases, with 18 bases sitting between them. The CDR3 sequence is 15 residues long. Germline-derived CDR1 and CDR2 are LGHNT and FRNRAP. The CDR3 is CASGPSQGRGQPQHF. The CDR3 nucleotides are TGTGCTAGTGGACCCAGCCAGGGAAGAGGTCAGCCCCAGCATTTT.

The chain carries TRBV27 and TRBJ2-2; TRBD2 matches at 10 bases. V lost 6 bases, J lost 1 base, and 2 bases stayed unmatched. The CDR3 spans 15 residues. Germline CDR1 is MNHEY and CDR2 is SMNVEV (reference sequence). The CDR3: CASRGLALNTGELFF. CDR3 nucleotide sequence: TGTGCCAGCAGGGGACTAGCGTTGAACACCGGGGAGCTGTTTTTT.